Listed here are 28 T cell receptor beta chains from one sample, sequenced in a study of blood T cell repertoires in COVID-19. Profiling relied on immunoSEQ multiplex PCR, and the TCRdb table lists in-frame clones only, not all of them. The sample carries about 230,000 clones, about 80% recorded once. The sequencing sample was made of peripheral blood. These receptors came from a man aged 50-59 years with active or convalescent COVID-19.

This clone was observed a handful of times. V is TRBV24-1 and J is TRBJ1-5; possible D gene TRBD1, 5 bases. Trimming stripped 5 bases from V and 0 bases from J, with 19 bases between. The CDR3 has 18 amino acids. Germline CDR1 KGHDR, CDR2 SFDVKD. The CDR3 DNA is TGTGCCACCAGTGCGCGGTCAGGGATTCCAAATAGCAATCAGCCCCAGCATTTT. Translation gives CATSARSGIPNSNQPQHF.

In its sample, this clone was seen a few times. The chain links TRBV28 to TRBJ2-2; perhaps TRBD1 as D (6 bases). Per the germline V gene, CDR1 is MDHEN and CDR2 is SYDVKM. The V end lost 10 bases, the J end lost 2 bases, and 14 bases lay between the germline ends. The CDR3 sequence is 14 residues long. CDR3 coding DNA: TGTGCCACCCGCGGACAGCCAAACACCGGGGAGCTGTTTTTT. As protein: CATRGQPNTGELFF.

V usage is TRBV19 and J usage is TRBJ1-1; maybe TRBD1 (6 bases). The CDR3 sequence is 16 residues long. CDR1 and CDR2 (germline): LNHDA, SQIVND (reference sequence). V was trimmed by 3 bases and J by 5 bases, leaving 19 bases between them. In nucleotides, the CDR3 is TGTGCCAGTAGTATTGGACAGCCGTACCGTGAGACTGAAGCTTTCTTT. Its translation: CASSIGQPYRETEAFF.

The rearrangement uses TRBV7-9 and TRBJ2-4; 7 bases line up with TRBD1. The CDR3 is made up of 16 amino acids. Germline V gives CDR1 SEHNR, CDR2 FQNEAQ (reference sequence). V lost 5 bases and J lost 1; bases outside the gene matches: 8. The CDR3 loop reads CASSATETGAKNIQYF. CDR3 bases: TGTGCCAGCAGCGCAACCGAGACAGGGGCCAAAAACATTCAGTACTTC.

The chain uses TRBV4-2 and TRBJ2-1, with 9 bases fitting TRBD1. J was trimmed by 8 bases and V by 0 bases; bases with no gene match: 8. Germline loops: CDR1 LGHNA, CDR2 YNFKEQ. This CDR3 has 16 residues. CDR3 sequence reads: CASSQELGQGSDEQFF. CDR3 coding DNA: TGTGCCAGCAGCCAAGAGCTGGGACAGGGAAGCGATGAGCAGTTCTTC.

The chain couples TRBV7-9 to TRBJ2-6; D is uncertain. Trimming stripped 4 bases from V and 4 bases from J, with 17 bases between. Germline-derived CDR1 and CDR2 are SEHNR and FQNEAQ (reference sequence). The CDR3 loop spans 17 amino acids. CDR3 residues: CASSSRWLRDGANVLTF. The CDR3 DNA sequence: TGTGCCAGCAGCTCCAGGTGGTTACGAGACGGGGCCAACGTCCTGACTTTC.

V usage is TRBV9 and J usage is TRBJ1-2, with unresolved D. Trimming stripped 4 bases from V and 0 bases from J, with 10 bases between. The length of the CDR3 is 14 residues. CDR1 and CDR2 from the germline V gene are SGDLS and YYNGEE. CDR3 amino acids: CASSLLGSNYGYTF. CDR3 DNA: TGTGCCAGCAGCCTCCTCGGGTCTAACTATGGCTACACCTTC.

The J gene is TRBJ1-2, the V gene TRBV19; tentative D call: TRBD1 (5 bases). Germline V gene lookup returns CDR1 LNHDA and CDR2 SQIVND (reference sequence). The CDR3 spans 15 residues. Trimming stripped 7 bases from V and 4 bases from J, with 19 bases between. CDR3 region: CASTLGGGRGYGYTF. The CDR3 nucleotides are TGTGCCAGTACCCTCGGGGGAGGCCGCGGCTATGGCTACACCTTC.

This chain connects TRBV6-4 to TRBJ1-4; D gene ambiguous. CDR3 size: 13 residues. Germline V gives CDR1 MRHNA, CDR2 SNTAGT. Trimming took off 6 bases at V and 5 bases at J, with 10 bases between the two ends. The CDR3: CASSANMNEKLFF. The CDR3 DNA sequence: TGTGCCAGCAGCGCAAACATGAATGAAAAACTGTTTTTT.

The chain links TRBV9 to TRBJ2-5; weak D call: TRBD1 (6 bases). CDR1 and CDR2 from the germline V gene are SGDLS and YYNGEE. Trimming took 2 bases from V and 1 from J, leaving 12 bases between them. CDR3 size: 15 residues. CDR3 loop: CASSVHQGPQETQYF. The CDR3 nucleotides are TGTGCCAGCAGCGTCCACCAGGGGCCCCAAGAGACCCAGTACTTC.

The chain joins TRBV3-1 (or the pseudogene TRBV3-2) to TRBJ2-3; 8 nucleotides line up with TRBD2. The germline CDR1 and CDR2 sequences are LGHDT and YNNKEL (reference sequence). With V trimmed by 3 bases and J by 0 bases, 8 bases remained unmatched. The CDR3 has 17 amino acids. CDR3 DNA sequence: TGTGCCAGCAGCCAGATCGGGACTAGTCTTAGCACAGATACGCAGTATTTT. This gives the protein CASSQIGTSLSTDTQYF.

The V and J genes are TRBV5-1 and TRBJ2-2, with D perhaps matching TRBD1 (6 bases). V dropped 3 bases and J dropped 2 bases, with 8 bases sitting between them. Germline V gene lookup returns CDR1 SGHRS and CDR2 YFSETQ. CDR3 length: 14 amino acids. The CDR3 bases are TGCGCCAGCAGCTCGGGACACAACACCGGGGAGCTGTTTTTT. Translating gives CASSSGHNTGELFF.

DNA for the CDR3: TGTGCCAGCAGTGGTCAGGGGTACACTGAAGCTTTCTTT. As protein: CASSGQGYTEAFF. The chain carries TRBV27 and TRBJ1-1; TRBD1 might be the D (6 bases). Germline V gene sequence: CDR1 MNHEY, CDR2 SMNVEV (reference sequence). V lost 5 bases, J lost 3 bases, and 10 bases lay in between. The CDR3 spans 13 residues.

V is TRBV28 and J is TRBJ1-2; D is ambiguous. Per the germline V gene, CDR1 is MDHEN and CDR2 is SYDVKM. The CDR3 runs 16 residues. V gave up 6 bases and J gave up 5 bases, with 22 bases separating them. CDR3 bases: TGTGCCAGCAGCCCCTCGGGAGAGGGAACTGCGTATGGCTACACCTTC. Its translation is CASSPSGEGTAYGYTF.

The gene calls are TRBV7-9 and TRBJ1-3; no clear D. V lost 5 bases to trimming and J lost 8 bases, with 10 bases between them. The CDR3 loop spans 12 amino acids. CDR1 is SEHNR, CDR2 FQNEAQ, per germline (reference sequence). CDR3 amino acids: CASSPGRDTIYF. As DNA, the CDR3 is TGTGCCAGCAGCCCCGGGAGGGACACCATATATTTT.

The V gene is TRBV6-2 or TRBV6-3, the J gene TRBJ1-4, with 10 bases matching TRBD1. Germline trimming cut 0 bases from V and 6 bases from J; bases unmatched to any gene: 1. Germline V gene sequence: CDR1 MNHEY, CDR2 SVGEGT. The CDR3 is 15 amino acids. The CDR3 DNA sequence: TGTGCCAGCAGTTACTCGGACAGGGGGTATGAAAAACTGTTTTTT. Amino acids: CASSYSDRGYEKLFF.

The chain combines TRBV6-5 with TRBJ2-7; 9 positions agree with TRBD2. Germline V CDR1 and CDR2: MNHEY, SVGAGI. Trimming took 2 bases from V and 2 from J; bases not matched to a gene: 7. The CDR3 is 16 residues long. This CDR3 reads CASSYPGTSKAYEQYF. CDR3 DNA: TGTGCCAGCAGTTACCCCGGGACTAGCAAGGCCTACGAGCAGTACTTC.

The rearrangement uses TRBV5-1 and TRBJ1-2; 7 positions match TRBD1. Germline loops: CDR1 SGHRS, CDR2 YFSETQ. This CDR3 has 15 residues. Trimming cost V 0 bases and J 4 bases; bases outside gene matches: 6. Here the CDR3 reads CASSLEGQPRYGYTF. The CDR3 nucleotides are TGCGCCAGCAGCTTGGAGGGACAGCCGCGCTATGGCTACACCTTC. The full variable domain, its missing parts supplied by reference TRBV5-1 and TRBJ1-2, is KAGVTQTPRYLIKTRGQQVTLSCSPISGHRSVSWYQQTPGQGLQFLFEYFSETQRNKGNFPGRFSGRQFSNSRSEMNVSTLELGDSALYLCASSLEGQPRYGYTFGSGTRLTVV.

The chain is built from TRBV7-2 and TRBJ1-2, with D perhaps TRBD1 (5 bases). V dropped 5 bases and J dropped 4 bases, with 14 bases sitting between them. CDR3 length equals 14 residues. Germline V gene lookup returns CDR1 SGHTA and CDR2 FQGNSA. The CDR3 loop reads CASSLETVLYGYTF. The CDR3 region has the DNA TGTGCCAGCAGCCTGGAGACAGTCCTCTATGGCTACACCTTC.

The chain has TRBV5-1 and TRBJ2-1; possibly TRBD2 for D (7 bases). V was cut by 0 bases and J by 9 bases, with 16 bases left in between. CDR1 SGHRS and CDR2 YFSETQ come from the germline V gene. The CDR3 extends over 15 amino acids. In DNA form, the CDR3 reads TGCGCCAGCAGCTTGGCCCGGGGGGCCCGTGGTGAGCAGTTCTTC. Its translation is CASSLARGARGEQFF.

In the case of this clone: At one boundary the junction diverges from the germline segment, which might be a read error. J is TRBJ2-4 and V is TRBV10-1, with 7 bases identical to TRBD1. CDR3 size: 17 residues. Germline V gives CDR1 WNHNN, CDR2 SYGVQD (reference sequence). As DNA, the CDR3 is TGCGCCAGCAGTGTGAACCTCAGGGGGTATCCGACAAACATCCAGTACTTC. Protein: CASSVNLRGYPTNIQYF.

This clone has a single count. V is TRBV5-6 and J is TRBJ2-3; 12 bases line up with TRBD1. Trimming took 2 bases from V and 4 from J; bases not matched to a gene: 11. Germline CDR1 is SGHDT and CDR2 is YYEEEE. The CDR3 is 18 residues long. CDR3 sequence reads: CASSFTARDRGQADTQYF. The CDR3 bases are TGTGCCAGCAGCTTTACGGCCCGGGACAGGGGGCAGGCAGATACGCAGTATTTT.

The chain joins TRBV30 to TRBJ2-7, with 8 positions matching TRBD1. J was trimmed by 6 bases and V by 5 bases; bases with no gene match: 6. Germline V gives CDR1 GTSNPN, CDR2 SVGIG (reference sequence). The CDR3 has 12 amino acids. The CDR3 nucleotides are TGTGCCTGGGGACAGGGTTTCAGCGAGCAGTACTTC. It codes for CAWGQGFSEQYF.

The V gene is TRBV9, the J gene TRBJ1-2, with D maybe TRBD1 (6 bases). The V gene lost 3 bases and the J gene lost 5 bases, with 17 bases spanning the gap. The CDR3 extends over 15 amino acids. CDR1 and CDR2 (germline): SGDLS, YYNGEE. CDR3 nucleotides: TGTGCCAGCAGCGCCGGCGACAGGCGAGGGTATGGCTACACCTTC. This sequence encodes CASSAGDRRGYGYTF.

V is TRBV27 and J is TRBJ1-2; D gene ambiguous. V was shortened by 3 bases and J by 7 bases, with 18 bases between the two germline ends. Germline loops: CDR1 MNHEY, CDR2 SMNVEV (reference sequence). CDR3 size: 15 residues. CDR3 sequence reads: CASSFLSASGFGYTF. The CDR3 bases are TGTGCCAGCAGTTTTTTGAGCGCCTCGGGTTTTGGCTACACCTTC.

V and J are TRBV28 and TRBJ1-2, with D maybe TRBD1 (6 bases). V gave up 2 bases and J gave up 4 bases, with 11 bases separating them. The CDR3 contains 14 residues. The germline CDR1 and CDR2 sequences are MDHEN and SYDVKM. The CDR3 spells CASSLPRGGYGYTF. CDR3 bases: TGTGCCAGCAGTTTACCCAGGGGCGGCTATGGCTACACCTTC.

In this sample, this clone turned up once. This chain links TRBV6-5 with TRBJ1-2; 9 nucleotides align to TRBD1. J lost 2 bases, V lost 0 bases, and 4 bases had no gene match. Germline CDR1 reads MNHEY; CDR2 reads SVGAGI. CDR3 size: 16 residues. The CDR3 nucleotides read TGTGCCAGCAGTTACTCGCGGACAGGGGCCAACTATGGCTACACCTTC. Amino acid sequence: CASSYSRTGANYGYTF.

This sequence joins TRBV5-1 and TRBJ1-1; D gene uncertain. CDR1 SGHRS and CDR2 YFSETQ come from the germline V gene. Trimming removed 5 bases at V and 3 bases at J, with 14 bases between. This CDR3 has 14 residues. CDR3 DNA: TGCGCCAGCAGACCGTCGGAGGTGGACACTGAAGCTTTCTTT. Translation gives CASRPSEVDTEAFF.